Below are 10 T cell receptor beta chains sequenced from a single sample in a study of beta chain bispecific antibodies for T cell cancers. TCRdb redid the calling of the 5' RACE reads with MiXCR, one entry per CDR3 protein. This table holds about 20,000 distinct CDR3 sequences, approximately 2.4% found once. No antigens are known for them. Study-level points and caveats: Normal T cells contributed less of the targeted TRBV signal than the leukemia cells did.

Expansion lasted 2 to 4 days, with either anti-CD3 antibody OKT3 or CD3/CD28 beads. The material sequenced was healthy donor T cells cultured with leukemia cells. The receptors come from a human donor in good health. Some clones in this sample may be carry-over from other donors' samples.

This clonotype showed up many times. The V and J genes are TRBV20-1 and TRBJ1-6; the match to TRBD1 covers 8 bases. Germline loops: CDR1 DFQATT, CDR2 SNEGSKA (reference sequence). J gave up 3 bases and V 6 bases, and 13 bases lay outside the gene matches. CDR3 length: 17 residues. CDR3 DNA: TGCAGTGCCAAAGAAGACAGGGGTACCGGCTATAATTCACCCCTCCACTTT. Protein sequence: CSAKEDRGTGYNSPLHF.

This clonotype was found many times. The V gene is TRBV7-8, the J gene TRBJ1-5, with D tentatively TRBD1 (5 bases). Germline V CDR1 and CDR2: SGHVS, FQNEAQ. The CDR3 consists of 15 residues. Trimming took off 2 bases at V and 2 bases at J, with 10 bases between the two ends. The CDR3 DNA is TGTGCCAGCAGCTTATCCAGGGTGGGCAATCAGCCCCAGCATTTT. Amino acid sequence: CASSLSRVGNQPQHF. Together with reference TRBV7-8 and TRBJ1-5, the CDR3 gives the full variable domain: GAGVSQSPRYKVAKRGQDVALRCDPISGHVSLFWYQQALGQGPEFLTYFQNEAQLDKSGLPSDRFFAERPEGSVSTLKIQRTQQEDSAVYLCASSLSRVGNQPQHFGDGTRLSIL.

This clonotype appeared many times. The rearrangement joins TRBV19 to TRBJ1-1, with D hard to call. Trimming left V 8 bases short and J 4 bases short, with 11 bases between. CDR3 length: 12 amino acids. CDR1 is LNHDA and CDR2 is SQIVND in the germline V gene (reference sequence). The CDR3 spells CASRTPGTEAFF. Written as DNA, the CDR3 is TGTGCCAGTCGTACACCTGGCACTGAAGCTTTCTTT.

Within the sample, this clonotype is medium-sized. DNA for the CDR3: TGTGCCAGCAGCTTAGAACCCCTCTTCCAAACCTACGAGCAGTACTTC. Translation gives CASSLEPLFQTYEQYF. V usage is TRBV7-6 and J usage is TRBJ2-7; no definite D call. V lost 1 base, J lost 2 bases, and 15 bases lay in between. The germline gives CDR1 SGHVS, CDR2 FNYEAQ. The CDR3 loop spans 16 amino acids.

This clonotype was observed many times. The chain combines TRBV11-3 with TRBJ1-1, with 7 bases matching TRBD1. This CDR3 region has 13 residues. Looked up from germline, CDR1 is SGHNT and CDR2 is YENEEA. V lost 5 bases, J lost 11 bases, and 11 bases stayed unmatched. CDR3 DNA: TGTGCCAGCAGCACCGAGCCAGGGGGGTTTGCTTTCTTT. It yields the protein CASSTEPGGFAFF.

The CDR3 DNA is TGTGCCAGCTCGGAGACAGATACGCAGTATTTT. As protein: CASSETDTQYF. The chain is built from TRBV18 and TRBJ2-3; no definite D call. Germline CDR1 reads KGHSH; CDR2 reads LQKENI. This CDR3 is 11 amino acids long. Between the trimmed V and J ends, which lost 6 bases and 3 bases, there was a span of 4 bases.

The table lists this clonotype with many counts. The chain employs TRBV27 and TRBJ2-7; TRBD1 aligns across 7 bases. The CDR3 runs 14 residues. V was clipped by 4 bases and J by 2 bases; unmatched bases: 5. Germline V CDR1 and CDR2: MNHEY, SMNVEV (reference sequence). CDR3 coding DNA: TGTGCCAGCAGTTCCCGGACAGGCACCTACGAGCAGTACTTC. It encodes CASSSRTGTYEQYF.

Ten or more counts support this clonotype. The chain is built from TRBV21-1 and TRBJ1-1; the D call of TRBD1 is as the table states it, not checked on the DNA. TRBV21-1 is termed a pseudogene. The length of the CDR3 is 17 residues. The CDR3 reads CAMLPLGQGPVNTEAFF. The CDR3 DNA reads TGTGCCATGCTACCTCTAGGACAGGGGCCGGTGAACACTGAAGCTTTCTTT.

The gene calls are TRBV28 and TRBJ2-7; maybe TRBD2 (5 bases). Trimming removed 3 bases from V and 9 bases from J, with 9 bases in between. Germline values: CDR1 MDHEN, CDR2 SYDVKM. The CDR3 contains 11 residues. The DNA of the CDR3 is TGTGCCAGCAGTTTGGGAGCTATGCAGTACTTC. It specifies CASSLGAMQYF.

This clonotype was counted many times. V gene TRBV20-1 combines with J gene TRBJ1-6; TRBD1 aligns across 7 bases. The ends lost 2 bases at V and 0 bases at J; junction bases unmatched: 4. CDR3 length: 16 amino acids. Germline V gives CDR1 DFQATT, CDR2 SNEGSKA (reference sequence). Here the CDR3 DNA reads TGCAGTGCTAGACAGGGGGGGAGCTCCTATAATTCACCCCTCCACTTT. It yields the protein CSARQGGSSYNSPLHF.